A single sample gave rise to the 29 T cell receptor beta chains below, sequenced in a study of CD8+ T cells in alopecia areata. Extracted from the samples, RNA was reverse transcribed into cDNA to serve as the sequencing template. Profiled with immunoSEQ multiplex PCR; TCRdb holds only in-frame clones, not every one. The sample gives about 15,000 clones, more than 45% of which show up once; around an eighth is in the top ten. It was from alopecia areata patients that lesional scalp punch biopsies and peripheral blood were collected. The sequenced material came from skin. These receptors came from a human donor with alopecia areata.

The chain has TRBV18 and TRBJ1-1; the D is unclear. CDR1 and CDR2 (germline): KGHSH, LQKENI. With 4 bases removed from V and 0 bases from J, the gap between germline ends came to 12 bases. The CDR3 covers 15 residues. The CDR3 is CASSLLRGMNTEAFF. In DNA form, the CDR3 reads TGTGCCAGCTCACTGCTTCGTGGGATGAACACTGAAGCTTTCTTT.

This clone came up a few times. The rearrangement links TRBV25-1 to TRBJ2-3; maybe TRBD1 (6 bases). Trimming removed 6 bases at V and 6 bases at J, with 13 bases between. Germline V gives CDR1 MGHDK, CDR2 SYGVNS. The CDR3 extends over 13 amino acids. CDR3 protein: CASRPTGTDTQYF. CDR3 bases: TGTGCCAGCAGGCCTACAGGGACCGATACGCAGTATTTT.

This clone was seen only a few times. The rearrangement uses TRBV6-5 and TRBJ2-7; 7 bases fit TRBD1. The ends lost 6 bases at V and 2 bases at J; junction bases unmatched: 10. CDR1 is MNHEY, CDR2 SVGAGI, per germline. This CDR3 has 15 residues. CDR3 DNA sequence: TGTGCCAGCAGCACCCCCTCAGGGGGAGCCTACGAGCAGTACTTC. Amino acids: CASSTPSGGAYEQYF.

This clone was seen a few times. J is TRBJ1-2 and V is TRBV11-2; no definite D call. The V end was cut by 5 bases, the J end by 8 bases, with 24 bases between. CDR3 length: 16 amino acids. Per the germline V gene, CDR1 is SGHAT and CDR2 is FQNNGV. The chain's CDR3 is CASSTNSMGLMEGYTF. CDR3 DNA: TGTGCCAGCAGCACCAATTCGATGGGCCTTATGGAAGGCTACACCTTC.

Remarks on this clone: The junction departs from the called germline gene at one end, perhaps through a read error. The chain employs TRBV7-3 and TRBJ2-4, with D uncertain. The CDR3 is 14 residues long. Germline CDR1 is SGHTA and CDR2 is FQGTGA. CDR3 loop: CASSQGSAKNIQYF. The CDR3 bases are TGCGCCAGCAGCCAAGGGTCCGCGAAAAACATTCAGTACTTC. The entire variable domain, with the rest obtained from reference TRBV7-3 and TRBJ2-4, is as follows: GAGVSQTPSNKVTEKGKYVELRCDPISGHTALYWYRQSLGQGPEFLIYFQGTGAADDSGLPNDRFFAVRPEGSVSTLKIQRTERGDSAVYLCASSQGSAKNIQYFGAGTRLSVL.

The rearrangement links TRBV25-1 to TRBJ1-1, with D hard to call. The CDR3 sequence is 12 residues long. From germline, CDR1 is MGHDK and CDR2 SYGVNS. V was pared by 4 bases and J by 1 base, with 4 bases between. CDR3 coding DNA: TGTGCCAGCAGTGTACAGAACACTGAAGCTTTCTTT. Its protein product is CASSVQNTEAFF.

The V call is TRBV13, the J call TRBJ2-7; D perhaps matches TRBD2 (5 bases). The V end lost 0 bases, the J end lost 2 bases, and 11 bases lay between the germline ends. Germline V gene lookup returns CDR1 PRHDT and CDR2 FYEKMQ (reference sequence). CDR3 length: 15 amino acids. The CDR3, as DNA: TGTGCCAGCAGCTTAGGGGTAGCGAGCGCCTACGAGCAGTACTTC. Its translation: CASSLGVASAYEQYF.

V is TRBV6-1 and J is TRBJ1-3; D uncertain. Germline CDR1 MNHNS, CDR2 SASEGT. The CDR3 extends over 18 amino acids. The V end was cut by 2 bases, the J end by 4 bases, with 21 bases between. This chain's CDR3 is CASSERRAAVIAGNTIYF. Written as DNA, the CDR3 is TGTGCCAGCAGTGAACGGAGGGCAGCGGTCATAGCCGGAAACACCATATATTTT.

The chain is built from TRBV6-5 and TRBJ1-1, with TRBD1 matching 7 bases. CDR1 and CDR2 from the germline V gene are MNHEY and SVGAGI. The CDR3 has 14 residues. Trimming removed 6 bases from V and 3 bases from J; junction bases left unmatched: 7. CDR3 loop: CASRDRVWDTEAFF. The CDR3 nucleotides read TGTGCCAGCAGAGACAGGGTGTGGGACACTGAAGCTTTCTTT.

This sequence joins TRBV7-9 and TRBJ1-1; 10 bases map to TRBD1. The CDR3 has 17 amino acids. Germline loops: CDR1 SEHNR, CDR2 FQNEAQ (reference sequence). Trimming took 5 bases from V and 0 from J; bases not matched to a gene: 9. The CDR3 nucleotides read TGTGCCAGCAGCCCCCTCGGACAGGGGGGGATGAACACTGAAGCTTTCTTT. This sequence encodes CASSPLGQGGMNTEAFF.

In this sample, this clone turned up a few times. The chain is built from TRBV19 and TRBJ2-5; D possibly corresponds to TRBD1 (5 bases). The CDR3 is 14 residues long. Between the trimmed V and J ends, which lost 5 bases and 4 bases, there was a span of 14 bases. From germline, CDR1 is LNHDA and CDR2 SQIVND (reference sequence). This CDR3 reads CASSRQGGVETQYF. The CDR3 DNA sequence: TGTGCCAGTAGTCGGCAGGGCGGCGTAGAGACCCAGTACTTC.

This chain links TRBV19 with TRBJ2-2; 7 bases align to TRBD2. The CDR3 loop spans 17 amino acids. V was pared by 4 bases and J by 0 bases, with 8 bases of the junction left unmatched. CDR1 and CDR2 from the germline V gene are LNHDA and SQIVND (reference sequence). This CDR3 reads CASSTKTSSPNTGELFF. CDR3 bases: TGTGCCAGTAGTACAAAGACTAGCTCCCCGAACACCGGGGAGCTGTTTTTT. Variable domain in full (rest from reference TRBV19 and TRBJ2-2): DGGITQSPKYLFRKEGQNVTLSCEQNLNHDAMYWYRQDPGQGLRLIYYSQIVNDFQKGDIAEGYSVSREKKESFPLTVTSAQKNPTAFYLCASSTKTSSPNTGELFFGEGSRLTVL.

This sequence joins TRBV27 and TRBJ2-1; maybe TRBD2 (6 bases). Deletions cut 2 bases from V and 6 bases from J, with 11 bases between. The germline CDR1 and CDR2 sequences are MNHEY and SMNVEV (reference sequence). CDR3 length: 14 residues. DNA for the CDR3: TGTGCCAGCAGTTTAATTTTCGGGGGCAATGAGCAGTTCTTC. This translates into CASSLIFGGNEQFF.

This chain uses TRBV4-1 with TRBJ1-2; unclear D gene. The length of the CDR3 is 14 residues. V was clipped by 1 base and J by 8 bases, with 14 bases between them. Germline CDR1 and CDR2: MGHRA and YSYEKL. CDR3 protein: CASSQGLQTKGYTF. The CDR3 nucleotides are TGCGCCAGCAGCCAAGGGCTACAGACTAAGGGCTACACCTTC.

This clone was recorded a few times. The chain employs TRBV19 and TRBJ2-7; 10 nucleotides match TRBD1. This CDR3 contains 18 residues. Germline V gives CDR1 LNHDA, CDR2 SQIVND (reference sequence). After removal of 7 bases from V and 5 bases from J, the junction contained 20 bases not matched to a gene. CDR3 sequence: CASTLDRGRETHIHEQYF. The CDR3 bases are TGTGCCAGTACCCTAGACAGGGGGCGCGAAACTCATATCCACGAGCAGTACTTC.

The chain's CDR3 is CASSEGGGYFYGYTF. CDR3 sequence (DNA): TGTGCCAGCAGTGAAGGAGGGGGTTATTTCTATGGCTACACCTTC. The chain joins TRBV2 to TRBJ1-2, with D tentatively TRBD1 (6 bases). This CDR3 spans 15 amino acids. The V and J ends lost 1 base and 4 bases respectively, with 13 bases between them. The germline gives CDR1 SNHLY, CDR2 FYNNEI.

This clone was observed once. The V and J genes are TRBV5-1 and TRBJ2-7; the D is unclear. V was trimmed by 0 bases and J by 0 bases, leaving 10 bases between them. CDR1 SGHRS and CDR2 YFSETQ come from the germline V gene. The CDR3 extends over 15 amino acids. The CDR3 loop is CASSLGIRVSYEQYF. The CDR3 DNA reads TGCGCCAGCAGCTTGGGGATAAGGGTCTCCTACGAGCAGTACTTC.

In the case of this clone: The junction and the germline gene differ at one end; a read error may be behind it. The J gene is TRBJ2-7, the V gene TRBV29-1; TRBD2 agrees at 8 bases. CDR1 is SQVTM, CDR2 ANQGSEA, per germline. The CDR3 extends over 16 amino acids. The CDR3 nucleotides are TGCAGCGTCGAAGCCCTAGCGGGTCCCCAATCGGGGGAGCAGTACTTC. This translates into CSVEALAGPQSGEQYF.

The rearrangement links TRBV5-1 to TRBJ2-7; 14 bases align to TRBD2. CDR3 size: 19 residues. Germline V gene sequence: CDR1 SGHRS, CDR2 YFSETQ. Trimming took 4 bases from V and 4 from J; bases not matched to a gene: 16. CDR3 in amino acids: CASSGRGSGLAGERYEQYF. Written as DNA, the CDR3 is TGCGCCAGCAGCGGGAGGGGTTCGGGACTAGCGGGAGAAAGGTACGAGCAGTACTTC. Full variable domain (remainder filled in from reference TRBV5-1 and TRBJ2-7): KAGVTQTPRYLIKTRGQQVTLSCSPISGHRSVSWYQQTPGQGLQFLFEYFSETQRNKGNFPGRFSGRQFSNSRSEMNVSTLELGDSALYLCASSGRGSGLAGERYEQYFGPGTRLTVT.

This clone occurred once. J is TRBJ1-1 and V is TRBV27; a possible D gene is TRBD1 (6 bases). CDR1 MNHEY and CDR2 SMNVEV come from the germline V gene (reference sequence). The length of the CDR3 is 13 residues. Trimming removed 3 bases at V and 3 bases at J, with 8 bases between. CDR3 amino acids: CASSLTGYTEAFF. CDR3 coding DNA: TGTGCCAGCAGTTTGACAGGCTACACTGAAGCTTTCTTT.

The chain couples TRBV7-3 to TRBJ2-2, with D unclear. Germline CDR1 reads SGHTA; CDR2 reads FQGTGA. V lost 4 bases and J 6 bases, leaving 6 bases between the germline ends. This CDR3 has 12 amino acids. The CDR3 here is CASSSPSGELFF. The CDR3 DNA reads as TGTGCCAGCAGCTCACCCTCCGGGGAGCTGTTTTTT.

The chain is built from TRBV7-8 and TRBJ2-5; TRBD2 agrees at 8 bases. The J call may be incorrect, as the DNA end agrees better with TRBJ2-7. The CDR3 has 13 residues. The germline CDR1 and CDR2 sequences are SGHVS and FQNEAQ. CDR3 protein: CASSLAGTSEQYF. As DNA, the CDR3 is TGTGCCAGCAGCTTAGCGGGGACTAGCGAGCAGTACTTC.

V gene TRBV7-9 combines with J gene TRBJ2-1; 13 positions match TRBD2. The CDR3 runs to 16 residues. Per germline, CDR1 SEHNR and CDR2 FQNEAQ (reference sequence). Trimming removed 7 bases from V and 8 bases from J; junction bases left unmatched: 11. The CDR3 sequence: CASNDYGTSGKDEQFF. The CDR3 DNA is TGTGCCAGCAACGATTATGGGACTAGCGGGAAGGATGAGCAGTTCTTC.

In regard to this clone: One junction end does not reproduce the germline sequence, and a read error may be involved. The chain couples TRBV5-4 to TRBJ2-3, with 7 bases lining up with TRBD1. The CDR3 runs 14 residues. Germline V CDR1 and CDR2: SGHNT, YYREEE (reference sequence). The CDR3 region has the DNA TGCGCCAGCAGCTTGGGACAGAGCACAGATACGCAGTATTTT. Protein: CASSLGQSTDTQYF.

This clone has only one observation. Here the CDR3 DNA reads TGCAGCGTCCCCCACCAGGGAGTAAATGGCTACACCTTC. Residues: CSVPHQGVNGYTF. The chain uses TRBV29-1 and TRBJ1-2; TRBD1 might be the D (5 bases). The V and J ends lost 6 bases and 6 bases respectively, with 17 bases between them. CDR1 and CDR2 from the germline V gene are SQVTM and ANQGSEA. The CDR3 consists of 13 residues.

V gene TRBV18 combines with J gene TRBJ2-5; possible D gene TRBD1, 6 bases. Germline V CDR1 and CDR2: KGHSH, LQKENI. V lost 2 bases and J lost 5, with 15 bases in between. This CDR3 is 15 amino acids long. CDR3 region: CASSPFQGQRETQYF. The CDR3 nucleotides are TGTGCCAGCTCACCATTCCAGGGGCAACGGGAGACCCAGTACTTC. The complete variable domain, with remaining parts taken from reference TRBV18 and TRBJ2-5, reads NAGVMQNPRHLVRRRGQEARLRCSPMKGHSHVYWYRQLPEEGLKFMVYLQKENIIDESGMPKERFSAEFPKEGPSILRIQQVVRGDSAAYFCASSPFQGQRETQYFGPGTRLLVL.

The CDR3 sequence is CASSFVGRANEQYF. Here the CDR3 DNA reads TGTGCCAGCAGCTTTGTGGGGAGGGCCAACGAGCAGTACTTC. The chain recombines TRBV5-8 with TRBJ2-7; 7 positions match TRBD2. This CDR3 comprises 14 residues. Germline CDR1 is SGHTS and CDR2 is YDEGEE. V trimming: 2 bases; J trimming: 5 bases; junction bases outside the gene matches: 7.

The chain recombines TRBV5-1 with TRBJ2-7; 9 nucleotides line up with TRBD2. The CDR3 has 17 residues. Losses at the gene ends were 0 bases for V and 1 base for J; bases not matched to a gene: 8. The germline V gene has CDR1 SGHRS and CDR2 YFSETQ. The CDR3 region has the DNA TGCGCCAGCAGCTTGGGTCTGACTAGCGGAAAATCCTACGAGCAGTACTTC. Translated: CASSLGLTSGKSYEQYF.

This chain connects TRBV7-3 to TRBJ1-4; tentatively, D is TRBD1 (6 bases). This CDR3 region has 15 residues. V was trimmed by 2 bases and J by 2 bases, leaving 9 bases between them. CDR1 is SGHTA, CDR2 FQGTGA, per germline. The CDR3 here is CASSLGQGTNEKLFF. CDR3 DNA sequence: TGTGCCAGCAGCTTAGGGCAGGGGACTAATGAAAAACTGTTTTTT.